This T cell receptor (beta chain) derives from a study of blood T cell repertoires in COVID-19 (dated by TCRdb to between 2020 and 2021). The study in broad terms: Samples covering the acute and convalescent phases of COVID-19 were provided by collaborators in the United States, Italy and Spain. The dataset comprised deeply sampled blood TCRbeta repertoires from subjects exposed to, actively infected with, or recovered from COVID-19. HLA class I and class II types, where available, came from metadata supplied by the sample provider rather than from assay-based typing. Sample metadata almost always included a de-identified subject ID, COVID-19 status, age in years and sex. The prospective study material was composed of cDNA or gDNA derived from T cells, B-cell-depleted T cells, or PBMCs. The samples were drawn from two sources: the first 160 participants of the ongoing ImmuneRACE study, and fewer than 1,500 subjects contributed by 6 global collaborators. The repertoires were released in a freely available public database intended as a resource for research on the immune response to SARS-CoV-2. What the authors observed across the whole study: The quantity of clinical and demographic metadata differed by source and by participant and was supplied without curation.

Comments on this clone: Its antigen is unknown. One base away there is no much larger clone; base qualities are not given.

Collaborating institutions collected whole blood in K2EDTA tubes following their own protocols. For TCRbeta analysis, collaborators shipped samples as frozen whole blood, isolated PBMCs, or DNA extracted from either of those sample types. The immunoSEQ Assay, a bias-controlled multiplex PCR, was used to amplify TCRbeta CDR3 regions from genomic DNA. Per the authors' processing: The number of nucleated cells in each sample was estimated from the amplification of reference gene primers within the assay. To quantify the absolute abundance of each unique TCRbeta CDR3 rearrangement, sequence reads were collapsed and filtered. For each sample, productive Simpson clonality was calculated as the square root of Simpson's diversity index across productive rearrangements. TCRdb's version of the immuneACCESS table is confined to in-frame rearrangements and falls short of the full clone set. An unresolved V gene accounts for under half of the shortfall where checked; the remainder is of unknown origin. D and trimming were read from the DNA, whereas the V and J calls and clone size are those reported in that table. The sample data list fewer than 250,000 clones, and 80% to 90% of these were observed just once. 15% to 20% of the sample belongs to the ten largest clones.

CDR1 SGDLS and CDR2 YYNGEE are derived from the germline V gene. Its CDR3 holds 15 amino acids, cysteine through phenylalanine. CDR3 DNA is the only sequence kept; it has 45 bases, read in frame from the first base. Germline trimming amounts to 3 bases on V and 8 bases on J, with 5 as the count of junction bases outside the gene matches. Material for sequencing was peripheral blood. This chain joins TRBV9 to TRBJ1-4, with TRBD1 identical over 12 junction bases. The clonotype originates from a human donor in a cohort sampled during active COVID-19. The CDR3 protein is CASSEGTGGEEKLFF. The DNA is TGTGCCAGCAGCGAGGGGACAGGGGGCGAAGAAAAACTGTTTTTT.